Presented here are 32 T cell receptor beta chains from one specimen sequenced in a study of early T cells in non-severe SARS-CoV-2 infection. TCRdb independently ran MiXCR on the 5' RACE reads; one entry per CDR3 protein. The table has about 27,000 distinct CDR3 sequences, 2.9% seen once; the top ten hold over 0.6%. The sequenced material came from whole blood. The receptors were gathered from an adult who was a healthcare worker with PCR-confirmed SARS-CoV-2 infection or an uninfected control (not recorded which).

This clonotype has at least ten counts. J is TRBJ2-7 and V is TRBV11-1; D ambiguous. CDR3 length: 12 amino acids. The germline V gene encodes CDR1 SGHAT and CDR2 FQDESV (reference sequence). V lost 1 base and J 1 base, leaving 2 bases between the germline ends. The DNA for the CDR3 is TGTGCCAGCAGCTTAGGGTCCTACGAGCAGTACGTC. Translating it yields CASSLGSYEQYV.

This clonotype was seen at least ten times. The genes are TRBV9 and TRBJ1-6; 7 bases map to TRBD1. V lost 3 bases and J lost 3; bases outside the gene matches: 9. Germline lookup yields CDR1 SGDLS and CDR2 YYNGEE. CDR3 length equals 17 residues. The CDR3 loop is CASSAAGQVNYNSPLHF. DNA for the CDR3: TGTGCCAGCAGCGCGGCCGGACAGGTGAACTATAATTCACCCCTCCACTTT.

This clonotype showed up many times. The genes are TRBV30 and TRBJ2-3; TRBD1 matches 9 bases. J gave up 7 bases and V 1 base, and 21 bases lay outside the gene matches. The V gene's germline CDR1 is GTSNPN and CDR2 SVGIG (reference sequence). CDR3 length equals 19 residues. DNA of the CDR3: TGTGCCTGGAGTGGGTCCCGGGACAGGGCCCAGTTTCTAAAAAATACGCAGTATTTT. Its protein product is CAWSGSRDRAQFLKNTQYF. Full variable domain (rest looked up from reference TRBV30 and TRBJ2-3): SQTIHQWPATLVQPVGSPLSLECTVEGTSNPNLYWYRQAAGRGLQLLFYSVGIGQISSEVPQNLSASRPQDRQFILSSKKLLLSDSGFYLCAWSGSRDRAQFLKNTQYFGPGTRLTVL.

This clonotype was picked up many times. The J gene is TRBJ2-5, the V gene TRBV10-3; 8 nucleotides line up with TRBD2. V shed 0 bases, J shed 1 base, and the junction held 4 bases outside the gene matches. There are 16 residues in the CDR3. The germline CDR1 and CDR2 sequences are ENHRY and SYGVKD. DNA for the CDR3: TGTGCCATCAGTGAGTCTAGCGGGGCTATCCAAGAGACCCAGTACTTC. As protein: CAISESSGAIQETQYF.

This clonotype has at least ten counts. This chain joins TRBV7-8 and TRBJ1-5; a possible D gene is TRBD1 (5 bases). The CDR3 runs to 16 residues. From germline, CDR1 is SGHVS and CDR2 FQNEAQ. The V end was cut by 2 bases, the J end by 1 base, with 12 bases between. CDR3 bases: TGTGCCAGCAGCTTATGGGGGGAGGGAAGCAATCAGCCCCAGCATTTT. Its translation is CASSLWGEGSNQPQHF.

This clonotype is classed as medium-sized. The chain joins TRBV30 to TRBJ1-1; D is unresolved. Germline CDR1 GTSNPN, CDR2 SVGIG (reference sequence). This CDR3 comprises 12 residues. V lost 4 bases, J lost 0 bases, and 6 bases lay in between. The DNA of the CDR3 is TGTGCCTGGATCCTGATGAACACTGAAGCTTTCTTT. Its protein is CAWILMNTEAFF. The whole variable domain, remainder taken from reference TRBV30 and TRBJ1-1, is SQTIHQWPATLVQPVGSPLSLECTVEGTSNPNLYWYRQAAGRGLQLLFYSVGIGQISSEVPQNLSASRPQDRQFILSSKKLLLSDSGFYLCAWILMNTEAFFGQGTRLTVV.

This clonotype was seen many times. The chain combines TRBV2 with TRBJ1-5, with 8 bases fitting TRBD1. Trimming at V came to 5 bases and at J to 2 bases, leaving 5 bases not matched to a gene. The CDR3 consists of 15 residues. Germline CDR1 is SNHLY and CDR2 is FYNNEI. The CDR3 DNA sequence: TGTGCCAGCAGTCGAGACAGGGGAGGCAATCAGCCCCAGCATTTT. Its protein product is CASSRDRGGNQPQHF.

This clonotype is labeled as medium-sized. This chain joins TRBV5-1 and TRBJ1-1; no firm D call. Trimming stripped 4 bases from V and 1 base from J, with 11 bases between. The CDR3 extends over 14 amino acids. The V gene's germline CDR1 is SGHRS and CDR2 YFSETQ. CDR3 residues: CASSPAPPNTEAFF. Here the CDR3 DNA reads TGCGCCAGCAGCCCCGCTCCGCCGAACACTGAAGCTTTCTTT.

This clonotype has ten or more counts. This chain uses TRBV5-1 with TRBJ2-3; 9 bases line up with TRBD1. There are 15 residues in the CDR3. Germline-derived CDR1 and CDR2 are SGHRS and YFSETQ. V lost 7 bases to trimming and J lost 9 bases; unmatched junction nucleotides: 15. The CDR3 reads CASSRGGTGKVTQYF. CDR3 nucleotides: TGCGCCAGCTCCCGGGGCGGGACAGGGAAGGTGACGCAGTATTTT. The complete variable domain, with remaining parts taken from reference TRBV5-1 and TRBJ2-3, reads KAGVTQTPRYLIKTRGQQVTLSCSPISGHRSVSWYQQTPGQGLQFLFEYFSETQRNKGNFPGRFSGRQFSNSRSEMNVSTLELGDSALYLCASSRGGTGKVTQYFGPGTRLTVL.

In its sample, this clonotype was seen many times. The chain employs TRBV5-6 and TRBJ1-1; possible D gene TRBD1, 5 bases. The germline V gene encodes CDR1 SGHDT and CDR2 YYEEEE. Between the trimmed V and J ends, which lost 0 bases and 3 bases, there was a span of 9 bases. The CDR3 runs 14 residues. As DNA, the CDR3 is TGTGCCAGCAGCTTGGCAGGGCTGGACACTGAAGCTTTCTTT. Its translation is CASSLAGLDTEAFF.

This clonotype showed up many times. CDR3 nucleotides: TGTGCCAGCAGCATCTCTAGCACAGATACGCAGTATTTT. It yields the protein CASSISSTDTQYF. The chain carries TRBV7-3 and TRBJ2-3; D not resolved. Germline V lookup: CDR1 SGHTA, CDR2 FQGTGA. Between the trimmed V and J ends, which lost 5 bases and 0 bases, there was a span of 6 bases. The CDR3 has 13 amino acids. Full variable domain (outside the CDR3, taken from reference TRBV7-3 and TRBJ2-3): GAGVSQTPSNKVTEKGKYVELRCDPISGHTALYWYRQSLGQGPEFLIYFQGTGAADDSGLPNDRFFAVRPEGSVSTLKIQRTERGDSAVYLCASSISSTDTQYFGPGTRLTVL.

Regarding this clonotype: A much more abundant neighbour one base away suggests this may be a read error. This likely comes from a read error, as the CDR3 has no conserved phenylalanine or tryptophan at its end. The CDR3 reads CASSSPPGANVLTS. DNA for the CDR3: TGTGCCAGCAGTTCCCCCCCCGGGGCCAACGTCCTGACTTCC. The V gene is TRBV12-3 or TRBV12-4, the J gene TRBJ2-6, with D uncertain. The V gene lost 4 bases and the J gene lost 4 bases, with 8 bases spanning the gap. The length of the CDR3 is 14 residues.

This clonotype was counted many times. The chain links TRBV6-1 to TRBJ2-7; D not resolved. Germline V gene lookup returns CDR1 MNHNS and CDR2 SASEGT. CDR3 length: 13 residues. Between the trimmed V and J ends, which lost 4 bases and 6 bases, there was a span of 13 bases. CDR3 coding DNA: TGTGCCAGCAGTGCTCTAAAGGGCTTCGAGCAGTACGTC. It encodes CASSALKGFEQYV.

This clonotype was observed a handful of times. J is TRBJ2-3 and V is TRBV5-1; D is undetermined. V was clipped by 3 bases and J by 4 bases, with 6 bases between them. CDR1 is SGHRS and CDR2 is YFSETQ in the germline V gene. The CDR3 loop spans 12 amino acids. CDR3 sequence reads: CASSWPADTQYF. CDR3 sequence (DNA): TGCGCCAGCAGCTGGCCCGCAGATACGCAGTATTTT.

This clonotype is categorized as medium-sized (0.01 to 0.1%). The rearrangement links TRBV7-9 to TRBJ1-1, with D perhaps TRBD1 (5 bases). Trimming pared 1 base from V and 11 bases from J, leaving 14 bases between. The germline gives CDR1 SEHNR, CDR2 FQNEAQ (reference sequence). CDR3 length equals 13 residues. CDR3 nucleotide sequence: TGTGCCAGCAGCTTAGTCCCCGACAGAAATGCTTTCTTT. Its protein is CASSLVPDRNAFF.

This clonotype was detected ten times or more. The genes are TRBV12-3 or TRBV12-4 and TRBJ2-2; D possibly corresponds to TRBD1 (5 bases). CDR3 length equals 16 residues. V lost 5 bases and J lost 7, with 20 bases in between. The CDR3 nucleotides read TGTGCCAGCAGTGTTCGCGGAAATTCTAGGGGCGGGGAGCTGTTTTTT. Its translation is CASSVRGNSRGGELFF.

This clonotype was recorded many times. J is TRBJ2-1 and V is TRBV12-3 or TRBV12-4, with 7 bases matching TRBD2. The CDR3 covers 15 residues. V shed 5 bases, J shed 5 bases, and the junction held 9 bases outside the gene matches. The CDR3 region has the DNA TGTGCCAGCAGTCCCAAGACTAGCAGGCACAATGAGCAGTTCTTC. Protein sequence: CASSPKTSRHNEQFF.

This clonotype showed up many times. V and J are TRBV7-2 and TRBJ2-1, with 8 positions matching TRBD1. The CDR3 contains 15 residues. J was trimmed by 5 bases and V by 2 bases; bases with no gene match: 5. Germline values: CDR1 SGHTA, CDR2 FQGNSA. In nucleotides, the CDR3 is TGTGCCAGCAGCTTATATCAGGGGGCTAACAATGAGCAGTTCTTC. It codes for CASSLYQGANNEQFF.

The table lists this clonotype with many counts. The chain combines TRBV18 with TRBJ2-1; tentatively, D is TRBD1 (7 bases). The CDR3 spans 13 residues. V dropped 5 bases and J dropped 4 bases, with 9 bases sitting between them. Germline CDR1 is KGHSH and CDR2 is LQKENI. The CDR3 sequence is CASSAGQYNEQFF. The DNA of the CDR3 is TGTGCCAGCTCAGCGGGACAGTACAATGAGCAGTTCTTC.

By sample share, this clonotype is medium-sized. The chain joins TRBV6-2 or TRBV6-3 to TRBJ2-7, with D tentatively TRBD1 (5 bases). V was pared by 6 bases and J by 3 bases, with 12 bases between. Looked up from germline, CDR1 is MNHEY and CDR2 is SVGEGT. The CDR3 contains 13 residues. The CDR3 DNA sequence: TGTGCCAGCAGCCCAGGACAAGACTACGAGCAGTACGTC. It specifies CASSPGQDYEQYV.

The sample holds many counts of this clonotype. This chain links TRBV24-1 with TRBJ2-5; the match to TRBD1 covers 7 bases. CDR1 and CDR2 from the germline V gene are KGHDR and SFDVKD. The junction had 7 bases not matched to a gene; V was cut back by 3 bases and J by 4 bases. This CDR3 spans 15 amino acids. CDR3 DNA: TGTGCCACCAGTGATCGACAGGGAGAGGTAGAGACCCAGTACTTC. It translates to CATSDRQGEVETQYF.

This clonotype has ten or more counts. The chain employs TRBV10-2 and TRBJ2-4; D is ambiguous. The germline V gene encodes CDR1 WSHSY and CDR2 SAAADI. The CDR3 has 15 amino acids. Trimming removed 2 bases at V and 1 base at J, with 9 bases between. CDR3 loop: CASSELIAAKNIQYF. CDR3 nucleotides: TGCGCCAGCAGTGAGCTTATCGCGGCCAAAAACATTCAGTACTTC.

The chain is built from TRBV3-1 and TRBJ2-3, with a weak D call TRBD2 (5 bases). The length of the CDR3 is 12 residues. Trimming shortened V by 2 bases and J by 8 bases, and 8 bases separated the two germline ends. Germline V gene lookup returns CDR1 LGHDT and CDR2 YNNKEL (reference sequence). CDR3 sequence (DNA): TGTGCCAGCAGCCAACGGGGTAGTACGCAGTATTTT. Protein sequence: CASSQRGSTQYF.

This clonotype was counted ten times or more. This sequence joins TRBV20-1 and TRBJ2-5; 9 bases fit TRBD2. The CDR3 spans 15 residues. Germline values: CDR1 DFQATT, CDR2 SNEGSKA (reference sequence). The trim removed 2 bases at V and 1 base at J, leaving 5 bases unmatched. CDR3 coding DNA: TGCAGTGCTAGATCTAGCGGGGCCTCCCAAGAGACCCAGTACTTC. It translates to CSARSSGASQETQYF.

This clonotype was counted ten times or more. The chain is built from TRBV20-1 and TRBJ1-1; TRBD1 aligns across 8 bases. This CDR3 has 11 amino acids. Germline lookup yields CDR1 DFQATT and CDR2 SNEGSKA (reference sequence). With V trimmed by 4 bases and J by 7 bases, 2 bases remained unmatched. The CDR3 DNA reads TGCAGTGCTACCACAGGGGGTGAAGCTTTCTTT. Protein sequence: CSATTGGEAFF.

This clonotype came up many times. The V gene is TRBV29-1, the J gene TRBJ2-4; 8 nucleotides line up with TRBD2. The CDR3 spans 15 residues. CDR1 and CDR2 from the germline V gene are SQVTM and ANQGSEA. The V segment lost 5 bases and the J segment 2 bases; nucleotides outside the gene matches: 8. CDR3 sequence: CSVMGRGGTKNIQYF. The CDR3 DNA is TGCAGCGTTATGGGACGGGGGGGCACCAAAAACATTCAGTACTTC.

The table lists this clonotype with many counts. The chain uses TRBV7-3 and TRBJ2-5; TRBD1 agrees at 8 bases. V was pared by 5 bases and J by 5 bases, with 1 base of the junction left unmatched. The germline gives CDR1 SGHTA, CDR2 FQGTGA. The CDR3 consists of 12 residues. The CDR3 nucleotides are TGTGCCAGCAGCCGGACAGGGGAGACCCAGTACTTC. As protein: CASSRTGETQYF.

This clonotype was seen many times. V is TRBV5-7 and J is TRBJ1-5; maybe TRBD1 (6 bases). TRBV5-7 is an open reading frame whose function is uncertain. Trimming removed 0 bases at V and 0 bases at J, with 16 bases between. CDR3 length equals 18 residues. CDR3 DNA: TGTGCCAGCAGCTTGGTACAGGGTAGATCTTTTAGCAATCAGCCCCAGCATTTT. Encoded protein: CASSLVQGRSFSNQPQHF.

A word on this clonotype: A read error is possible here, since a much larger clone lies one base away. V usage is TRBV7-8 and J usage is TRBJ1-4, with 8 bases fitting TRBD1. The CDR3 contains 16 residues. V was pared by 5 bases and J by 9 bases, with 14 bases of the junction left unmatched. Germline assignment: CDR1 SGHVS and CDR2 FQNEAQ. CDR3 region: CASSGRTGPLCKKLFF. The CDR3 region has the DNA TGTGCCAGCAGCGGCCGGACAGGGCCTTTATGTAAAAAACTGTTTTTT.

The J gene is TRBJ2-3, the V gene TRBV7-3, with 7 nucleotides matching TRBD1. CDR1 is SGHTA, CDR2 FQGTGA, per germline. The CDR3 consists of 14 residues. The J segment lost 0 bases and the V segment lost 9 bases, leaving 6 bases of the junction unmatched. DNA for the CDR3: TGTGCCAGTGGACAGGACCCTAGCACAGATACGCAGTATTTT. Its protein product is CASGQDPSTDTQYF.

By share of the sample, this clonotype is medium-sized (0.01 to 0.1%). The CDR3: CASSGSRGRSRNQPQHF. CDR3 in DNA: TGTGCCAGCAGTGGGTCTCGGGGGCGCTCCCGTAATCAGCCCCAGCATTTT. J is TRBJ1-5 and V is TRBV6-1, with a tentative D call TRBD1 (6 bases). The CDR3 spans 17 residues. Germline V gives CDR1 MNHNS, CDR2 SASEGT. Trimming stripped 4 bases from V and 4 bases from J, with 20 bases between.

This clonotype has ten or more counts. The DNA of the CDR3 is TGTGCCACCAGCAGAGCCCAAGGACGACTAGCGGGGGACACCTACGAGCAGTACGTC. Translation: CATSRAQGRLAGDTYEQYV. The V and J genes are TRBV15 and TRBJ2-7; 12 bases align to TRBD2. V lost 1 base, J lost 2 bases, and 12 bases stayed unmatched. This CDR3 has 19 amino acids. CDR1 and CDR2 (germline): LNHNV, YYDKDF (reference sequence).